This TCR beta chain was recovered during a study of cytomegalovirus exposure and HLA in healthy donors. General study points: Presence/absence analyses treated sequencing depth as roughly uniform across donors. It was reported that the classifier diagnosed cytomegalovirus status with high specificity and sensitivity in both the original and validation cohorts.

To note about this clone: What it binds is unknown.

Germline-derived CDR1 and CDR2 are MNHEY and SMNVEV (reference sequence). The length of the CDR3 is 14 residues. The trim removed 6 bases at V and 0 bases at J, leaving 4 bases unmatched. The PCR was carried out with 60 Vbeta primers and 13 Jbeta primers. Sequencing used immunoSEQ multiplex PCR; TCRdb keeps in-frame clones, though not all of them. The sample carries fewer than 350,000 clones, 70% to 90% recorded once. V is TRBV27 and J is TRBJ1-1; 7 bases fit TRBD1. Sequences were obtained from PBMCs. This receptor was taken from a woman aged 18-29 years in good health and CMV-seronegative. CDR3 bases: TGTGCCAGCAGCCGGACAGGTTTGAACACTGAAGCTTTCTTT. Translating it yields CASSRTGLNTEAFF.